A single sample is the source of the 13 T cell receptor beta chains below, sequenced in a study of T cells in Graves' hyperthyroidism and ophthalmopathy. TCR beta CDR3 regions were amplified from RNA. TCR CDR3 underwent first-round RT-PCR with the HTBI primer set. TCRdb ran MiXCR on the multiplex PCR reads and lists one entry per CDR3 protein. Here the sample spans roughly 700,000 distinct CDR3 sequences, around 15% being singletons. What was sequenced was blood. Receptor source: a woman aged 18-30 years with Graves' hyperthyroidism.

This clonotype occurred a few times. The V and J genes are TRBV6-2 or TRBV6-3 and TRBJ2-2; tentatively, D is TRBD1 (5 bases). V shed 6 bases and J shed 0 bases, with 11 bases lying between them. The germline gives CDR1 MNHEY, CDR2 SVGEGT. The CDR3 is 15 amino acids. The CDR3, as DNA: TGTGCCAGCAGACACAGGTCAACGAACACCGGGGAGCTGTTTTTT. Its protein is CASRHRSTNTGELFF.

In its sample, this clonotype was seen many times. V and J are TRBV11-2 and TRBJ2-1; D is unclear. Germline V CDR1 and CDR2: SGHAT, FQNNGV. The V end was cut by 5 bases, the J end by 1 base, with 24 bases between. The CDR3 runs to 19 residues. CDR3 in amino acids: CASSPMSWGQGGSYNEQFF. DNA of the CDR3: TGTGCCAGCAGCCCCATGAGTTGGGGTCAAGGCGGTTCCTACAATGAGCAGTTCTTC. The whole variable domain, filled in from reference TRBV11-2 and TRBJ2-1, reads EAGVAQSPRYKIIEKRQSVAFWCNPISGHATLYWYQQILGQGPKLLIQFQNNGVVDDSQLPKDRFSAERLKGVDSTLKIQPAKLEDSAVYLCASSPMSWGQGGSYNEQFFGPGTRLTVL.

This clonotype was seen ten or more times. The CDR3 is CASSHPSLRNTEAFF. CDR3 nucleotide sequence: TGTGCCAGCAGCCACCCCTCCTTGAGGAACACTGAAGCTTTCTTT. This chain joins TRBV3-1 and TRBJ1-1, with D hard to call. Trimming cost V 3 bases and J 1 base, with 12 bases left between them. The length of the CDR3 is 15 residues. Germline CDR1 is LGHDT and CDR2 is YNNKEL (reference sequence). The full variable domain, completed using reference TRBV3-1 and TRBJ1-1, is DTAVSQTPKYLVTQMGNDKSIKCEQNLGHDTMYWYKQDSKKFLKIMFSYNNKELIINETVPNRFSPKSPDKAHLNLHINSLELGDSAVYFCASSHPSLRNTEAFFGQGTRLTVV.

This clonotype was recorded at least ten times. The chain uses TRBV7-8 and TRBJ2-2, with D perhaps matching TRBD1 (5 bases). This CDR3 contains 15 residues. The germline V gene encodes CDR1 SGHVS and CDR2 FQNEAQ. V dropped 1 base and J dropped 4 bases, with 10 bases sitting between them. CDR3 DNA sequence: TGTGCCAGCAGCTTAGAGGGTCAGGGCACCGGGGAGCTGTTTTTT. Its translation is CASSLEGQGTGELFF.

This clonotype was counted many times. CDR3 DNA: TGTGCCAGTAGTACGGGACTAGCGGGAGGGCCCGGAGGCAATGAGCAGTTCTTC. Its protein is CASSTGLAGGPGGNEQFF. The chain recombines TRBV19 with TRBJ2-1; 16 bases match TRBD2. There are 18 residues in the CDR3. The ends lost 4 bases at V and 6 bases at J; junction bases unmatched: 9. Germline V gene sequence: CDR1 LNHDA, CDR2 SQIVND (reference sequence).

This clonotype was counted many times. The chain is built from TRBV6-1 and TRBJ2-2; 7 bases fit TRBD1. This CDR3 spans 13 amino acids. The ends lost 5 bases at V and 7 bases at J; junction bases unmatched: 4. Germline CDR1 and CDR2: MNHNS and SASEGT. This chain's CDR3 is CASSLGQVGELFF. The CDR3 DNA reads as TGTGCCAGCAGTCTTGGACAGGTCGGGGAGCTGTTTTTT.

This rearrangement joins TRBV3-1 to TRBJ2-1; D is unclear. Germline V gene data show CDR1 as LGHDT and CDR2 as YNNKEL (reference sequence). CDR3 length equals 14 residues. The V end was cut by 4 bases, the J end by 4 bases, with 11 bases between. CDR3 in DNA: TGTGCCAGCAGCCCCCCCCTAGGATACAATGAGCAGTTCTTC. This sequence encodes CASSPPLGYNEQFF.

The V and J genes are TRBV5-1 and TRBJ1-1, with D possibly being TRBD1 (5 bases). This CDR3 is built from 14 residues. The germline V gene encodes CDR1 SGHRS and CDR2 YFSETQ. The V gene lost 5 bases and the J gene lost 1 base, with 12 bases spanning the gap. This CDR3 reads CASSKTGGNTEAFF. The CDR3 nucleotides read TGCGCCAGCAGTAAAACAGGTGGGAACACTGAAGCTTTCTTT.

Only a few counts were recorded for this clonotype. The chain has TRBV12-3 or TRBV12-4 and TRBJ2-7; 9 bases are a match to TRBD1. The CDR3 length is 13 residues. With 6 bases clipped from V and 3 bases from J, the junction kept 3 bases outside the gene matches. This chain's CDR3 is CASRTTGGYEQYF. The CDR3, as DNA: TGTGCCAGCAGGACGACAGGGGGCTACGAGCAGTACTTC.

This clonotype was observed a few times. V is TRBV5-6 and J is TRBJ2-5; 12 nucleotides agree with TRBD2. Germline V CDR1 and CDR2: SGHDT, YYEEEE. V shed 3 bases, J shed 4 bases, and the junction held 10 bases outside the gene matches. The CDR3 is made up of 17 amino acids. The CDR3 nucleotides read TGTGCCAGCAGCTCACCGACTAGCGGGAGACTCCGAGAGACCCAGTACTTC. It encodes CASSSPTSGRLRETQYF.

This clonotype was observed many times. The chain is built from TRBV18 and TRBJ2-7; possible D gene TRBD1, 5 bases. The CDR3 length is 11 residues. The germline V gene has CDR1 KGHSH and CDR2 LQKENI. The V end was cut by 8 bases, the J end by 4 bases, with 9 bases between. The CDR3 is CASSPGYEQYF. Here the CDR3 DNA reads TGTGCCAGCAGTCCAGGGTACGAGCAGTACTTC.

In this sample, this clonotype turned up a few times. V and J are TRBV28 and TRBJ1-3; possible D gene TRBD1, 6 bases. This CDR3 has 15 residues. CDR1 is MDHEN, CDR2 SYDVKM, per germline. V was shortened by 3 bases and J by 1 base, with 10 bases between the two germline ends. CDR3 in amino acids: CASSFTGTSGNTIYF. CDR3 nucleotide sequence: TGTGCCAGCAGTTTCACAGGGACTTCTGGAAACACCATATATTTT.

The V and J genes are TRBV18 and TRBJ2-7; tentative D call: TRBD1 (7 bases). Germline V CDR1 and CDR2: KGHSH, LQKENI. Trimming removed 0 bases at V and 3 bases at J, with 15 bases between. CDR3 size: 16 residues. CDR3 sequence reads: CASSPPLTGRYYEQYF. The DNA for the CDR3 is TGTGCCAGCTCACCACCTTTGACAGGGAGGTACTACGAGCAGTACTTC. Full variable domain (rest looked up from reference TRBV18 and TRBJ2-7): NAGVMQNPRHLVRRRGQEARLRCSPMKGHSHVYWYRQLPEEGLKFMVYLQKENIIDESGMPKERFSAEFPKEGPSILRIQQVVRGDSAAYFCASSPPLTGRYYEQYFGPGTRLTVT.